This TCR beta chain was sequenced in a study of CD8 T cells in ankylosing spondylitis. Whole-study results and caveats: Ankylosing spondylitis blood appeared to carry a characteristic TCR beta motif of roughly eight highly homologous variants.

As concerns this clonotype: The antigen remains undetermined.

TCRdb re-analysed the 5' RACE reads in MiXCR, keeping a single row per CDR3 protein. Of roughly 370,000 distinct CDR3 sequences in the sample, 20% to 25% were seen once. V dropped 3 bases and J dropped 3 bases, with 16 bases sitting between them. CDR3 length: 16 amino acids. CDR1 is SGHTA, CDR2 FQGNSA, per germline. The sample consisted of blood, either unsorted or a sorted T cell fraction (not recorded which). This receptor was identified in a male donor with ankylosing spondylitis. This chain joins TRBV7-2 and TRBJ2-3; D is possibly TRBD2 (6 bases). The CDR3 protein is CASSFGTGVETDTQYF. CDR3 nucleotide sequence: TGTGCCAGCAGCTTTGGGACGGGGGTGGAGACAGATACGCAGTATTTT.